Listed here are 23 T cell receptor beta chains from one sample, sequenced in a study of cytomegalovirus exposure and HLA in healthy donors. The PCR used 60 Vbeta and 13 Jbeta primers. Measured with immunoSEQ multiplex PCR; TCRdb has only the in-frame clones, and not every one. The sample lists about 100,000 clones, 63% occurring once. The sequencing input was PBMCs. The receptor set was obtained from a human donor in good health.

V and J are TRBV4-1 and TRBJ1-2; 10 bases match TRBD1. CDR1 is MGHRA, CDR2 YSYEKL, per germline. The CDR3 is made up of 15 amino acids. Trimming took 4 bases from V and 5 from J; bases not matched to a gene: 7. CDR3 coding DNA: TGCGCCAGCAGCCCGGGACAGGGGAGTAGATATGGCTACACCTTC. It yields the protein CASSPGQGSRYGYTF.

The V gene is TRBV27, the J gene TRBJ2-7, with D possibly matching TRBD2 (6 bases). The CDR3 covers 13 residues. Germline CDR1 reads MNHEY; CDR2 reads SMNVEV (reference sequence). V was pared by 3 bases and J by 4 bases, with 10 bases between. In nucleotides, the CDR3 is TGTGCCAGCAGTTTCGACGGGGGATACGAGCAGTACTTC. This sequence encodes CASSFDGGYEQYF.

The chain recombines TRBV6-5 with TRBJ1-6; the match to TRBD1 covers 7 bases. The CDR3 is 14 amino acids. V lost 2 bases to trimming and J lost 12 bases; unmatched junction nucleotides: 7. From germline, CDR1 is MNHEY and CDR2 SVGAGI. The CDR3 DNA is TGTGCCAGCAGTTACGAAAGACAGGGCCGACCCCTCCACTTT. It is translated as CASSYERQGRPLHF.

This clone has a handful of counts. The rearrangement links TRBV28 to TRBJ1-4; a weak D match, TRBD1 (6 bases). Trimming pared 5 bases from V and 5 bases from J, leaving 15 bases between. The CDR3 has 15 residues. Germline V gene data show CDR1 as MDHEN and CDR2 as SYDVKM. The CDR3 protein is CASSRPGHLNEKLFF. CDR3 coding DNA: TGTGCCAGCAGTCGACCGGGACACTTAAATGAAAAACTGTTTTTT.

J is TRBJ1-1 and V is TRBV15; no reliable D call. V lost 0 bases, J lost 10 bases, and 18 bases lay in between. The CDR3 spans 15 residues. The germline CDR1 and CDR2 sequences are LNHNV and YYDKDF (reference sequence). CDR3 sequence: CATSRDRGGKLVAFF. The DNA for the CDR3 is TGTGCCACCAGCAGAGATCGCGGAGGGAAGCTTGTAGCTTTCTTT.

This chain links TRBV28 with TRBJ2-1, with D perhaps TRBD2 (6 bases). This CDR3 spans 13 amino acids. Germline loops: CDR1 MDHEN, CDR2 SYDVKM. Trimming removed 7 bases from V and 6 bases from J, with 13 bases in between. The CDR3 region has the DNA TGTGCCAGCAATGCTGGACTACGCAATGAGCAGTTCTTC. Its protein product is CASNAGLRNEQFF.

This clone has more than one count but fewer than ten. The chain couples TRBV19 to TRBJ1-1; D is perhaps TRBD1 (5 bases). The CDR3 contains 13 residues. Trimming took 4 bases from V and 6 from J, leaving 12 bases between them. Germline assignment: CDR1 LNHDA and CDR2 SQIVND (reference sequence). CDR3 sequence reads: CASSTGLVAEAFF. The CDR3 bases are TGTGCCAGTAGTACAGGGTTAGTTGCTGAAGCTTTCTTT.

This clone was counted a few times. The chain uses TRBV19 and TRBJ2-3; possible D gene TRBD2, 6 bases. Looked up from germline, CDR1 is LNHDA and CDR2 is SQIVND (reference sequence). V lost 7 bases and J lost 1, with 9 bases in between. This CDR3 is built from 13 residues. The CDR3 nucleotides read TGTGCCAGTATTCCGGGGGGCACAGATACGCAGTATTTT. It is translated as CASIPGGTDTQYF.

This rearrangement joins TRBV23-1 to TRBJ2-7, with TRBD1 identical over 7 bases. TRBV23-1 belongs to the ORF category, with a function that is uncertain. The CDR3 is 16 residues long. Trimming at V came to 5 bases and at J to 2 bases, leaving 12 bases not matched to a gene. CDR3 loop: CASSSSSPDRAYEQYF. The CDR3, as DNA: TGCGCCAGCAGTTCCTCATCCCCTGACAGGGCCTACGAGCAGTACTTC.

The chain recombines TRBV7-3 with TRBJ2-7, with 12 positions matching TRBD2. V shed 4 bases, J shed 5 bases, and the junction held 9 bases outside the gene matches. Germline lookup yields CDR1 SGHTA and CDR2 FQGTGA. The CDR3 loop spans 16 amino acids. The CDR3 coding sequence is TGTGCCAGCAGCTCCAAGACTAGCGGGAGCTTAAACGAGCAGTACTTC. Residues: CASSSKTSGSLNEQYF.

The table lists this clone with a few counts. The genes are TRBV27 and TRBJ2-3; TRBD1 is a possible D gene (6 bases). This CDR3 comprises 13 residues. CDR1 MNHEY and CDR2 SMNVEV come from the germline V gene (reference sequence). V gave up 6 bases and J gave up 5 bases, with 12 bases separating them. The CDR3 bases are TGTGCCAGCAGCCAAGCCAGGGGAGATACGCAGTATTTT. Translating it yields CASSQARGDTQYF.

This clone has a handful of counts. The rearrangement links TRBV9 to TRBJ2-3; 10 nucleotides agree with TRBD2. The CDR3 is 14 amino acids. Germline V lookup: CDR1 SGDLS, CDR2 YYNGEE. Unmatched junction bases numbered 5, after V lost 4 bases and J lost 6 bases. The CDR3, as DNA: TGTGCCAGCAGCCCCCAGACTAGCGGGGATACGCAGTATTTT. Protein sequence: CASSPQTSGDTQYF.

The CDR3 DNA reads as TGTGCCAGTAGTCTCGCGGGACAGGGAGGCGGGCAGTACTTC. Its translation: CASSLAGQGGGQYF. The V and J genes are TRBV19 and TRBJ2-7, with TRBD1 matching over 9 bases. The V gene's germline CDR1 is LNHDA and CDR2 SQIVND (reference sequence). V trimming: 5 bases; J trimming: 9 bases; junction bases outside the gene matches: 11. The CDR3 length is 14 residues.

This clone showed up just a few times. The chain links TRBV7-3 to TRBJ2-1; 8 bases are shared with TRBD2. V was pared by 2 bases and J by 7 bases, with 4 bases of the junction left unmatched. CDR1 is SGHTA, CDR2 FQGTGA, per germline. The length of the CDR3 is 14 residues. CDR3 region: CASSLLAGLNEQFF. The CDR3 DNA is TGTGCCAGCAGCTTACTAGCGGGCCTAAATGAGCAGTTCTTC.

The rearrangement uses TRBV27 and TRBJ2-1; TRBD1 aligns across 10 bases. V dropped 4 bases and J dropped 0; count of bases not matched to a gene: 6. Germline lookup yields CDR1 MNHEY and CDR2 SMNVEV (reference sequence). The CDR3 runs 17 residues. CDR3 sequence: CASSSGQGTSSYNEQFF. CDR3 nucleotides: TGTGCCAGCAGTTCGGGACAGGGGACGAGCTCCTACAATGAGCAGTTCTTC.

The chain couples TRBV27 to TRBJ2-7, with 8 bases that match TRBD2. The V and J ends lost 4 bases and 1 base, in that order; junction bases with no gene match: 6. CDR1 is MNHEY and CDR2 is SMNVEV in the germline V gene (reference sequence). The CDR3 is 15 residues long. CDR3 coding DNA: TGTGCCAGCAGTTGGGGACTAGGCCTGTCCTACGAGCAGTACTTC. It specifies CASSWGLGLSYEQYF.

The chain uses TRBV30 and TRBJ1-1; 10 nucleotides line up with TRBD1. The ends lost 3 bases at V and 3 bases at J; junction bases unmatched: 10. Germline CDR1 reads GTSNPN; CDR2 reads SVGIG (reference sequence). The CDR3 is made up of 16 amino acids. The CDR3 DNA reads as TGTGCCTGGAGCCACCGCATTGGGACAGGGGACACTGAAGCTTTCTTT. Translating gives CAWSHRIGTGDTEAFF.

The rearrangement links TRBV5-1 to TRBJ2-5, with 7 bases fitting TRBD1. The trim removed 0 bases at V and 5 bases at J, leaving 10 bases unmatched. Germline V gives CDR1 SGHRS, CDR2 YFSETQ. There are 16 residues in the CDR3. The DNA for the CDR3 is TGCGCCAGCAGCTTGGCCGGGACAGCTACCTCGGAGACCCAGTACTTC. This codes for CASSLAGTATSETQYF.

The rearrangement joins TRBV6-4 to TRBJ2-1; TRBD1 agrees at 7 bases. CDR1 MRHNA and CDR2 SNTAGT come from the germline V gene. The CDR3 is 13 amino acids. V was clipped by 2 bases and J by 10 bases; unmatched bases: 5. Here the CDR3 reads CASSDTPDREQFF. The CDR3 nucleotides read TGTGCCAGCAGTGACACCCCGGACAGGGAGCAGTTCTTC.

This chain links TRBV28 with TRBJ2-3; TRBD2 matches at 12 bases. CDR1 and CDR2 (germline): MDHEN, SYDVKM. V gave up 6 bases and J gave up 3 bases; unmatched junction bases: 7. This CDR3 is 16 amino acids long. The CDR3 spells CASSRGGLAGTDTQYF. The CDR3 DNA reads as TGTGCCAGCAGCCGGGGCGGACTAGCGGGGACAGATACGCAGTATTTT.

This clone was recorded a few times. V and J are TRBV5-1 and TRBJ2-7, with D perhaps TRBD2 (6 bases). V was clipped by 4 bases and J by 9 bases, with 11 bases between them. Germline-derived CDR1 and CDR2 are SGHRS and YFSETQ. This CDR3 has 11 amino acids. CDR3 in DNA: TGCGCCAGCAGCGCAGAGGGAGGGCAGTACTTC. It yields the protein CASSAEGGQYF. The full variable domain, with the rest looked up from reference TRBV5-1 and TRBJ2-7, is KAGVTQTPRYLIKTRGQQVTLSCSPISGHRSVSWYQQTPGQGLQFLFEYFSETQRNKGNFPGRFSGRQFSNSRSEMNVSTLELGDSALYLCASSAEGGQYFGPGTRLTVT.

J is TRBJ2-7 and V is TRBV7-6, with 10 bases lining up with TRBD1. Germline values: CDR1 SGHVS, CDR2 FNYEAQ. Trimming took 2 bases from V and 6 from J; bases not matched to a gene: 7. This CDR3 is built from 15 residues. The CDR3 region is CASSLRTGGIGEQYF. DNA of the CDR3: TGTGCCAGCAGCTTAAGGACAGGGGGAATCGGCGAGCAGTACTTC.

The chain employs TRBV19 and TRBJ2-2; 11 bases map to TRBD2. The V gene end was trimmed by 5 bases and the J gene end by 6 bases; junction bases not matched to a gene: 2. CDR1 is LNHDA and CDR2 is SQIVND in the germline V gene (reference sequence). The CDR3 extends over 14 amino acids. DNA for the CDR3: TGTGCCAGTAGTTCGGGACTAGCGGCCGGGGAGCTGTTTTTT. Its translation: CASSSGLAAGELFF. Looking up the rest from reference TRBV19 and TRBJ2-2 gives the full variable domain: DGGITQSPKYLFRKEGQNVTLSCEQNLNHDAMYWYRQDPGQGLRLIYYSQIVNDFQKGDIAEGYSVSREKKESFPLTVTSAQKNPTAFYLCASSSGLAAGELFFGEGSRLTVL.